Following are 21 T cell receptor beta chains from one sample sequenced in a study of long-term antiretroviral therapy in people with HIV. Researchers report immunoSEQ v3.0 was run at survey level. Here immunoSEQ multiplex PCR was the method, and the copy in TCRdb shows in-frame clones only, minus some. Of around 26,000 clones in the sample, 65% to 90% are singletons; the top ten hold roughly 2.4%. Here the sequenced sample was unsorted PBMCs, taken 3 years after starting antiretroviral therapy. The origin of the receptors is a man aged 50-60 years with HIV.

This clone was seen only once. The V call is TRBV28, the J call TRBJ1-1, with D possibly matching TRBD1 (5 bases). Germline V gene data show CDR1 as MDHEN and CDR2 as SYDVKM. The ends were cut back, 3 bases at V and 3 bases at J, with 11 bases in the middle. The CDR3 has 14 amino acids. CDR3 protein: CASSFPGQDTEAFF. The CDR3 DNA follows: TGTGCCAGCAGTTTCCCAGGGCAGGACACTGAAGCTTTCTTT.

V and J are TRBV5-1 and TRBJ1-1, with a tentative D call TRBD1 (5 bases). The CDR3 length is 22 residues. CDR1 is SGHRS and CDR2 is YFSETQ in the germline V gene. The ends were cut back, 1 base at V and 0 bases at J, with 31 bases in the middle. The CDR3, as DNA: TGCGCCAGCAGCTTGACATCTGGTTGGTACAGGAGAGATTCACGCATGAACACTGAAGCTTTCTTT. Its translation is CASSLTSGWYRRDSRMNTEAFF. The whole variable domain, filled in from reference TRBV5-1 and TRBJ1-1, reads KAGVTQTPRYLIKTRGQQVTLSCSPISGHRSVSWYQQTPGQGLQFLFEYFSETQRNKGNFPGRFSGRQFSNSRSEMNVSTLELGDSALYLCASSLTSGWYRRDSRMNTEAFFGQGTRLTVV.

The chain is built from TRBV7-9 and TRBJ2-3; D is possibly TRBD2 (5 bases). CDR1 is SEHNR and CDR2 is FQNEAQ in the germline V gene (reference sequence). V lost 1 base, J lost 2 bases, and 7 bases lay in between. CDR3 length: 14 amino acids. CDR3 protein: CASSLVGITDTQYF. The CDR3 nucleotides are TGTGCCAGCAGCTTAGTCGGGATCACAGATACGCAGTATTTT.

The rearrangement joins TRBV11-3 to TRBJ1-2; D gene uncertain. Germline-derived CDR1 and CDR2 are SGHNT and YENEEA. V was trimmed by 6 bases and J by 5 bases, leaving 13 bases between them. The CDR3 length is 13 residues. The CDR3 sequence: CASRSKDRYGYTF. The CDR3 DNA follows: TGTGCCAGCAGGTCTAAGGATCGGTATGGCTACACCTTC.

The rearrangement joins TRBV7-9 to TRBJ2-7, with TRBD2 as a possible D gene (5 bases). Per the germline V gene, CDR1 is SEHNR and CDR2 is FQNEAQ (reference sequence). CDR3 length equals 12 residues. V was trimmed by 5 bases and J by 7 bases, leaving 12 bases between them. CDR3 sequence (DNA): TGTGCCAGCAGCCCTGATAGAGGGGAGCAGTACTTC. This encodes CASSPDRGEQYF. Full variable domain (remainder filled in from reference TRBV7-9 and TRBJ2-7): DTGVSQNPRHKITKRGQNVTFRCDPISEHNRLYWYRQTLGQGPEFLTYFQNEAQLEKSRLLSDRFSAERPKGSFSTLEIQRTEQGDSAMYLCASSPDRGEQYFGPGTRLTVT.

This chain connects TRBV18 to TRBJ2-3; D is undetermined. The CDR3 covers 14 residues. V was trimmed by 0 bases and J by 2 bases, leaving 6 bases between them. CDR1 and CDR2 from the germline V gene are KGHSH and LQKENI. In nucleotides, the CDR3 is TGTGCCAGCTCACCACCGTTCGTCACAGATACGCAGTATTTT. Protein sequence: CASSPPFVTDTQYF. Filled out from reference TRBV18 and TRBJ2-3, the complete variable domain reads NAGVMQNPRHLVRRRGQEARLRCSPMKGHSHVYWYRQLPEEGLKFMVYLQKENIIDESGMPKERFSAEFPKEGPSILRIQQVVRGDSAAYFCASSPPFVTDTQYFGPGTRLTVL.

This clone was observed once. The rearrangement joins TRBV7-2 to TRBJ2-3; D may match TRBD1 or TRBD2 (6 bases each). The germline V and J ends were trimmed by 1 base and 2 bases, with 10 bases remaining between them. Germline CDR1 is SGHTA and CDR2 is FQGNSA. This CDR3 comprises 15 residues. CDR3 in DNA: TGTGCCAGCAGCTTAGGCGGGGACAACACAGATACGCAGTATTTT. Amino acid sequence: CASSLGGDNTDTQYF.

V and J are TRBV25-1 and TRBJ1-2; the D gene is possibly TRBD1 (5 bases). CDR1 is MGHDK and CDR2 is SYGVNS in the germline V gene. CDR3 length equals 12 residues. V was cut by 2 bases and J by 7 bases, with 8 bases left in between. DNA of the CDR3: TGTGCCAGCAGTGAAGGCGGGGGTGGCTACACCTTC. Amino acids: CASSEGGGGYTF.

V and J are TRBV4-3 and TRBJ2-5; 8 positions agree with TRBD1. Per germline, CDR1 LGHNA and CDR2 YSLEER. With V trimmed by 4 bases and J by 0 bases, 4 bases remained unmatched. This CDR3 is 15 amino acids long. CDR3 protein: CASSPRQGYQETQYF. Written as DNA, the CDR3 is TGCGCCAGCAGCCCTAGACAGGGGTACCAAGAGACCCAGTACTTC.

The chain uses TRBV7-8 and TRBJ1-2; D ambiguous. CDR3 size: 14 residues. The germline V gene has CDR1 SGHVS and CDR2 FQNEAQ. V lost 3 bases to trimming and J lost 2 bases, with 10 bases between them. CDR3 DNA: TGTGCCAGCAGCTTTTGGCGGAAAAACTATGGCTACACCTTC. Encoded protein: CASSFWRKNYGYTF.

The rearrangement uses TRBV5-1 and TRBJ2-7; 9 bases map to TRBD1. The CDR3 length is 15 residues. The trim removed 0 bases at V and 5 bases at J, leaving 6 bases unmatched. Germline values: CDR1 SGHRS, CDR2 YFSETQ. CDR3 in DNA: TGCGCCAGCAGCTTGGTGACAGGGGGGTTACACGAGCAGTACTTC. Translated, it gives CASSLVTGGLHEQYF.

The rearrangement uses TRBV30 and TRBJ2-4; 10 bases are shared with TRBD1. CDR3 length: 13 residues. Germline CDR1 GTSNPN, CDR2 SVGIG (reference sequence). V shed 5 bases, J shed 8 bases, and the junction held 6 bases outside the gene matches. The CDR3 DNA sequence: TGTGCCTGGGGCCGGGACAGGGGTGACATTCAGTACTTC. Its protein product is CAWGRDRGDIQYF. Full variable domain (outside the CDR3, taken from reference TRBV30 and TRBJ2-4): SQTIHQWPATLVQPVGSPLSLECTVEGTSNPNLYWYRQAAGRGLQLLFYSVGIGQISSEVPQNLSASRPQDRQFILSSKKLLLSDSGFYLCAWGRDRGDIQYFGAGTRLSVL.

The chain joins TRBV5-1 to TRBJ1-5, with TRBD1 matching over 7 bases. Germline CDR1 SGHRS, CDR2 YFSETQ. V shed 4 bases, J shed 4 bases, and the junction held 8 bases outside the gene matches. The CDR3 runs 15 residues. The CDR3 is CASSRTGTANQPQHF. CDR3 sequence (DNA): TGCGCCAGCAGCCGGACCGGGACAGCAAATCAGCCCCAGCATTTT.

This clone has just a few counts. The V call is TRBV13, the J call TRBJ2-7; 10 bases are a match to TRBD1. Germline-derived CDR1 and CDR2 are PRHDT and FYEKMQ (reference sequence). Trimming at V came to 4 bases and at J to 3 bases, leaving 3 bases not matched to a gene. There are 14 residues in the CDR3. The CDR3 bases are TGTGCCAGCAGCTCGAGGACAGGGGGCTACGAGCAGTACTTC. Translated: CASSSRTGGYEQYF.

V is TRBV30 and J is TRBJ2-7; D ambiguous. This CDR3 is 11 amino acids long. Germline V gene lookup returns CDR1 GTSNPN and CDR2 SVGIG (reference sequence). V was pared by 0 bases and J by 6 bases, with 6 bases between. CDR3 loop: CAWSVQSEQYF. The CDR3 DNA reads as TGTGCCTGGAGTGTCCAGAGCGAGCAGTACTTC.

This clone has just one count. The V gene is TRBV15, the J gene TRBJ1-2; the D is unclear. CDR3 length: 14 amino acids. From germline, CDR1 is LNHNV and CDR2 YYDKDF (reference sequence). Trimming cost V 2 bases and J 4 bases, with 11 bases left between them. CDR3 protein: CATSRSWVGYGYTF. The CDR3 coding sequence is TGTGCCACCAGCAGATCCTGGGTTGGCTATGGCTACACCTTC.

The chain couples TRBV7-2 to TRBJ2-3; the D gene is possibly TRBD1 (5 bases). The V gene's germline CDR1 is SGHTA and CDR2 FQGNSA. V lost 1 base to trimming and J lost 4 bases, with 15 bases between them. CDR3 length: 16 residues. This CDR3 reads CASSLVSGALPDTQYF. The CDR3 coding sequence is TGTGCCAGCAGCTTAGTTTCTGGGGCGCTCCCAGATACGCAGTATTTT. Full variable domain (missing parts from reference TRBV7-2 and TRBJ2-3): GAGVSQSPSNKVTEKGKDVELRCDPISGHTALYWYRQSLGQGLEFLIYFQGNSAPDKSGLPSDRFSAERTGGSVSTLTIQRTQQEDSAVYLCASSLVSGALPDTQYFGPGTRLTVL.

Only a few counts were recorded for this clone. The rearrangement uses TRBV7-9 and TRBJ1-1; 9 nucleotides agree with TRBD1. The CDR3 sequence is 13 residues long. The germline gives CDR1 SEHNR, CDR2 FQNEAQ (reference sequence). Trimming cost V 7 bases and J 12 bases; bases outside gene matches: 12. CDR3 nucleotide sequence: TGTGCCAGCACCACTTTCCGGGACAGGGCCCCTTTCTTT. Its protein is CASTTFRDRAPFF.

This chain's CDR3 is CASSPHEIGNTEAFF. CDR3 coding DNA: TGTGCCAGCTCACCCCATGAAATAGGGAACACTGAAGCTTTCTTT. The chain carries TRBV18 and TRBJ1-1; D is uncertain. The V and J ends lost 3 bases and 1 base respectively, with 12 bases between them. The CDR3 sequence is 15 residues long. The germline CDR1 and CDR2 sequences are KGHSH and LQKENI.

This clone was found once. The CDR3 DNA reads as TGTGCCAGCAGTGAAGCCGCCGCTTTCACCGGGGAGCTGTTTTTT. Amino acids: CASSEAAAFTGELFF. J is TRBJ2-2 and V is TRBV2; D is undetermined. V lost 0 bases and J 4 bases, leaving 9 bases between the germline ends. The CDR3 is 15 residues long. Germline V lookup: CDR1 SNHLY, CDR2 FYNNEI.

The CDR3 DNA reads as TGCGCCAGCAGCCCTCCTAACTACGAGCAGTACTTC. Protein: CASSPPNYEQYF. The gene calls are TRBV4-1 and TRBJ2-7; D is unclear. Trimming shortened V by 4 bases and J by 3 bases, and 7 bases separated the two germline ends. Germline CDR1 reads MGHRA; CDR2 reads YSYEKL. The CDR3 length is 12 residues.